This T cell receptor beta chain comes out of a study of cytomegalovirus exposure and HLA in healthy donors. Turning to the study itself: Out of about 360 genotyped donors, about 76% belonged to the Caucasian-associated ancestry cluster.

CDR3 size: 15 residues. V trimming: 0 bases; J trimming: 2 bases; junction bases outside the gene matches: 2. The germline CDR1 and CDR2 sequences are SGDLS and YYNGEE. In the PCR, 60 Vbeta and 13 Jbeta primers were used. Measured with immunoSEQ multiplex PCR; TCRdb has only the in-frame clones, and not every one. Here the sample spans roughly 140,000 clones, about four fifths being singletons. Study results and limitations: TCR beta chains numbering more than 150 were designated cytomegalovirus-associated. Among immune exposure information, only CMV serostatus was available. A later analysis reported that several of the most significant clusters appeared to be linked to common viral pathogens, among them Epstein-Barr virus.

With regard to this clone: Its target is unknown.

Sequenced material: PBMCs. The rearrangement links TRBV9 to TRBJ2-1, with 7 bases matching TRBD2. This TCR was sampled from a male donor in good health and CMV-seronegative. The CDR3 nucleotides read TGTGCCAGCAGCGTAGAAGGACTAGCCTACAATGAGCAGTTCTTC. This translates into CASSVEGLAYNEQFF.